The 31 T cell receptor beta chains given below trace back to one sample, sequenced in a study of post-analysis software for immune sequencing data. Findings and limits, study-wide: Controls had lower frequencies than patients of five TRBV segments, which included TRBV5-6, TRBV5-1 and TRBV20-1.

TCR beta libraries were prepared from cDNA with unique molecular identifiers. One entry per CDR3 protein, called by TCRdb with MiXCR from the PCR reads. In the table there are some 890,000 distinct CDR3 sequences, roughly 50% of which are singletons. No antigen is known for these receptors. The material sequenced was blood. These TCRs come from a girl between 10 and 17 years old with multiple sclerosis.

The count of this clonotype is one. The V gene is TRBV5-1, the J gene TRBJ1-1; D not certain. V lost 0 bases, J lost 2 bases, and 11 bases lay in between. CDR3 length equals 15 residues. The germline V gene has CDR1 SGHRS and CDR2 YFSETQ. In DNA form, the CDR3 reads TGCGCCAGCAGCTTGGTCCCTCAGACAAACACTGAAGCTTTCTTT. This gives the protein CASSLVPQTNTEAFF.

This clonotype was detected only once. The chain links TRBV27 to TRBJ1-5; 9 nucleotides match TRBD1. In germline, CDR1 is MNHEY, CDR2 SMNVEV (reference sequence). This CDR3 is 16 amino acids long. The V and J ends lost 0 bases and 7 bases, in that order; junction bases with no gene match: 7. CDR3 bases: TGTGCCAGCAGTTTATCCTGGACAGGGGTAAAGCAGCCCCAGCATTTT. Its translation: CASSLSWTGVKQPQHF.

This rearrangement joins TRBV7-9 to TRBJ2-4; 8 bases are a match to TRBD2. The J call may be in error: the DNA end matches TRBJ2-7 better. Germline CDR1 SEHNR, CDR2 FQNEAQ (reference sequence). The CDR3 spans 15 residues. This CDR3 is CASSSSGTRAYEQYF. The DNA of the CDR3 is TGTGCCAGCAGCTCCTCCGGGACTAGAGCCTACGAGCAGTACTTC.

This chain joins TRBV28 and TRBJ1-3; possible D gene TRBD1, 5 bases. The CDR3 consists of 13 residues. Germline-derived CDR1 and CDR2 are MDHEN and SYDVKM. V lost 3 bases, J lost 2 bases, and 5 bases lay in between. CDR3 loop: CASSLTAGNTIYF. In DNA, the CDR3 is TGTGCCAGCAGTTTGACAGCTGGAAACACCATATATTTT.

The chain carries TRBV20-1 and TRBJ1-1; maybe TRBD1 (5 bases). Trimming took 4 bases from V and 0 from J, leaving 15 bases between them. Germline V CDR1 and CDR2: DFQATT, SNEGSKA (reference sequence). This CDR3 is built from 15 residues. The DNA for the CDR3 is TGCAGTGCTAAAAACCAGGGAAGGGTGAACACTGAAGCTTTCTTT. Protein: CSAKNQGRVNTEAFF.

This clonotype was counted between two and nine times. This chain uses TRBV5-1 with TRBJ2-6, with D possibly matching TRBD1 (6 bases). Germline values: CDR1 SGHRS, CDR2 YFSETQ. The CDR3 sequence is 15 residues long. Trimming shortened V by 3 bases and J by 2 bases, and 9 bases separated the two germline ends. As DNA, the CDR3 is TGCGCCAGCAGCTCCTGGACAGCTGGGGCCAACGTCCTGACTTTC. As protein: CASSSWTAGANVLTF.

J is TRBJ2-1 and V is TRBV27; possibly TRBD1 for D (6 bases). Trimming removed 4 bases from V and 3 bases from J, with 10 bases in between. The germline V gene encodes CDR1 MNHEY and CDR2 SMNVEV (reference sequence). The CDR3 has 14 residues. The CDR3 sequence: CASSYQDSYNEQFF. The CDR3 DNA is TGTGCCAGCAGTTACCAGGACAGCTACAATGAGCAGTTCTTC.

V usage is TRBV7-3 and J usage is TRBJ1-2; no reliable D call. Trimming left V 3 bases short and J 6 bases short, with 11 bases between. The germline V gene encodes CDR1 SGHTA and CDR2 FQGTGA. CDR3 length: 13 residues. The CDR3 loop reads CASSLQSKDGYTF. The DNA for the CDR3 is TGTGCCAGCAGCTTGCAGAGTAAAGATGGCTACACCTTC.

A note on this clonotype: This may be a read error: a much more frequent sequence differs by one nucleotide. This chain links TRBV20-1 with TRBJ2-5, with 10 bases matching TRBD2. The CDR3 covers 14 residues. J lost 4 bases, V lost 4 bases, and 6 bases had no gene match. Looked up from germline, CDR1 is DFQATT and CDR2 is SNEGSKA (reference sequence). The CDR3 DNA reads TGCAGTGCTACTAGCGGGAGTAACAGAGAGACCCAGTACTTC. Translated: CSATSGSNRETQYF.

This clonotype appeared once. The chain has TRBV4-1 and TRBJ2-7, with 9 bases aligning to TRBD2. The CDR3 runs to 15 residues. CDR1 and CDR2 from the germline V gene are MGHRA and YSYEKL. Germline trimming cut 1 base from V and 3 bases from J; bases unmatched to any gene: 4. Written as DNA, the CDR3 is TGCGCCAGCAGCCAAGCTAGCGGGGCAAACTACGAGCAGTACTTC. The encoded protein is CASSQASGANYEQYF.

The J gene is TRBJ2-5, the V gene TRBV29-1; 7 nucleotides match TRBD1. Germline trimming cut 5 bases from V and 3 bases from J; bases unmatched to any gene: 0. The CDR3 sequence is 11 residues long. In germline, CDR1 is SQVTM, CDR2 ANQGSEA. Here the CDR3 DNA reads TGCAGCGTTACAGGGGAAGAGACCCAGTACTTC. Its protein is CSVTGEETQYF. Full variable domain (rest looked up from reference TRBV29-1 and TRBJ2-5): SAVISQKPSRDICQRGTSLTIQCQVDSQVTMMFWYRQQPGQSLTLIATANQGSEATYESGFVIDKFPISRPNLTFSTLTVSNMSPEDSSIYLCSVTGEETQYFGPGTRLLVL.

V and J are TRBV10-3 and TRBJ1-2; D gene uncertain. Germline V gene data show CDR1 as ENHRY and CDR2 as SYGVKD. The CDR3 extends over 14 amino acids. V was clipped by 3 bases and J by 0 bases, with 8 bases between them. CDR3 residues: CAISEPDPNYGYTF. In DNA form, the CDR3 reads TGTGCCATCAGTGAACCAGATCCTAACTATGGCTACACCTTC.

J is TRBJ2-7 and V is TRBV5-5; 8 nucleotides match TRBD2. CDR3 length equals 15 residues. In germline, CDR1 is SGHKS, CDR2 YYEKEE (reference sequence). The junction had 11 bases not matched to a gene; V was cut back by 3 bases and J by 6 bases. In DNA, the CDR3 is TGTGCCAGCAGCTACCGATCGGGGGGGCGATTCGAGCAGTACTTC. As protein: CASSYRSGGRFEQYF.

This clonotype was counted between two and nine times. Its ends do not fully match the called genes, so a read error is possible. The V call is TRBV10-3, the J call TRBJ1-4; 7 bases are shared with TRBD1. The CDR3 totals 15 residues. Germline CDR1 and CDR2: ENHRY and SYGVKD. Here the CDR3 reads CTISDSGQVGEKLFF. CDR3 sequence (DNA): TGTACCATCAGTGATTCCGGACAGGTCGGGGAAAAACTGTTTTTT.

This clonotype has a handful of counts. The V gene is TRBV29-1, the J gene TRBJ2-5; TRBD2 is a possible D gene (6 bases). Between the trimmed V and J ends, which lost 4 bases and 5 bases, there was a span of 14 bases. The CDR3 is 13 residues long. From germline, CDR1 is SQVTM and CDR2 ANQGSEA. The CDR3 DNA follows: TGCAGCGTTGGTGGGAGGCTTACGGAGACCCAGTACTTC. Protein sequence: CSVGGRLTETQYF. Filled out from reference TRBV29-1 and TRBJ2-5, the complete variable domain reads SAVISQKPSRDICQRGTSLTIQCQVDSQVTMMFWYRQQPGQSLTLIATANQGSEATYESGFVIDKFPISRPNLTFSTLTVSNMSPEDSSIYLCSVGGRLTETQYFGPGTRLLVL.

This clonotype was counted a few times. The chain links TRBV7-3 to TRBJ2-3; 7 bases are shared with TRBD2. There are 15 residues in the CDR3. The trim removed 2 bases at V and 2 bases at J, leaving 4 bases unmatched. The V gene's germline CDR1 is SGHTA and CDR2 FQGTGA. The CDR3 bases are TGTGCCAGCAGCTTAGTGGGGGGGAACACAGATACGCAGTATTTT. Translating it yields CASSLVGGNTDTQYF.

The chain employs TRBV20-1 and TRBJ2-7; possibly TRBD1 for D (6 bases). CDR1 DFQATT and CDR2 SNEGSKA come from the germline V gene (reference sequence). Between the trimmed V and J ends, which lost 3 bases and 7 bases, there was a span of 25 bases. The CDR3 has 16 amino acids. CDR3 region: CSASRTAPSSYNEQYF. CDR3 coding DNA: TGCAGTGCTAGTCGGACAGCACCCAGCTCCTACAATGAGCAGTACTTC.

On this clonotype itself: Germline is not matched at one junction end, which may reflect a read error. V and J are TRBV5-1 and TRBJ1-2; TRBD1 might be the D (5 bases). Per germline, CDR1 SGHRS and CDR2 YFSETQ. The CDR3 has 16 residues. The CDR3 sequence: CPSSATGTENNYGYTF. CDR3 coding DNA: TGCCCCAGCAGCGCTACCGGGACGGAGAATAACTATGGCTACACCTTC.

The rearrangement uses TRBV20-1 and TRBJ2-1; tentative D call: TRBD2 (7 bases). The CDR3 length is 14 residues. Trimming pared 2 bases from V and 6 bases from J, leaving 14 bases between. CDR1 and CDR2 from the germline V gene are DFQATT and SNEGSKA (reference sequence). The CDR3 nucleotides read TGCAGTGCTAGATGGGGGAGGGGGGCCAATGAGCAGTTCTTC. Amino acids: CSARWGRGANEQFF.

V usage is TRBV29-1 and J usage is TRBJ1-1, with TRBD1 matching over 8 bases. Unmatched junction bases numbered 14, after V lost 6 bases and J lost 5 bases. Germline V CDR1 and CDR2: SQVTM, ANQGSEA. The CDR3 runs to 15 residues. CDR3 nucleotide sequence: TGCAGCGTCGGGGGAGGGGCAGGGGGCTGGACTGAAGCTTTCTTT. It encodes CSVGGGAGGWTEAFF.

The CDR3 coding sequence is TGTGCCACCAGCAGGAAGGAAAACTACCGTGGGGACACTGAAGCTTTCTTT. Protein: CATSRKENYRGDTEAFF. The rearrangement links TRBV15 to TRBJ1-1, with D unclear. Deletions cut 3 bases from V and 3 bases from J, with 20 bases between. The germline CDR1 and CDR2 sequences are LNHNV and YYDKDF (reference sequence). The CDR3 sequence is 17 residues long.

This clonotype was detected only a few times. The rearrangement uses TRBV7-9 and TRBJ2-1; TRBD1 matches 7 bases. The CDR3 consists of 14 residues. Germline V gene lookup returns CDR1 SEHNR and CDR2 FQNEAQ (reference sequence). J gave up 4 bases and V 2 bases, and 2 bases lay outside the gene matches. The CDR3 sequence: CASSLSTGYNEQFF. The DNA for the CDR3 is TGTGCCAGCAGCTTATCGACAGGGTACAATGAGCAGTTCTTC.

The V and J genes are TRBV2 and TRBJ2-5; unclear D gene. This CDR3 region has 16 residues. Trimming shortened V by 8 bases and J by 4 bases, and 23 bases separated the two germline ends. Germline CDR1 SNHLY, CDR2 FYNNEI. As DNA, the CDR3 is TGTGCCAGCGTTGTCAGTTTTTGGCGGTTCCGAGAGACCCAGTACTTC. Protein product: CASVVSFWRFRETQYF. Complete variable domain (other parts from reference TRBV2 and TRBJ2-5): EPEVTQTPSHQVTQMGQEVILRCVPISNHLYFYWYRQILGQKVEFLVSFYNNEISEKSEIFDDQFSVERPDGSNFTLKIRSTKLEDSAMYFCASVVSFWRFRETQYFGPGTRLLVL.

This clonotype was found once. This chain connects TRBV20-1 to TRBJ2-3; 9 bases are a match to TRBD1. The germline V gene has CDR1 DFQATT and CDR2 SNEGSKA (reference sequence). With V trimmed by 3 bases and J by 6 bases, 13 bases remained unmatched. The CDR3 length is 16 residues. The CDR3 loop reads CSARATGTGRRDTQYF. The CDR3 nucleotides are TGCAGTGCTAGGGCAACCGGGACAGGGAGGAGGGATACGCAGTATTTT.

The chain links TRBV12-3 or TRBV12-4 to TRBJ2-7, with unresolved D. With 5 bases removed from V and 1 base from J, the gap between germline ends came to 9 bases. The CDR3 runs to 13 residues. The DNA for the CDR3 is TGTGCCAGCAGTCCGCCCCCTTCCTACGAGCAGTACTTC. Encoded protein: CASSPPPSYEQYF.

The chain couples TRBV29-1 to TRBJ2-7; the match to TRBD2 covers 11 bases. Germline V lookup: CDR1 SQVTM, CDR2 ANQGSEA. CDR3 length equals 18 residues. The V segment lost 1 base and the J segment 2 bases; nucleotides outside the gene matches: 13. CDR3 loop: CSVEVPTSGVFGAYEQYF. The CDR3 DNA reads TGCAGCGTTGAAGTACCGACTAGCGGGGTATTCGGGGCCTACGAGCAGTACTTC.

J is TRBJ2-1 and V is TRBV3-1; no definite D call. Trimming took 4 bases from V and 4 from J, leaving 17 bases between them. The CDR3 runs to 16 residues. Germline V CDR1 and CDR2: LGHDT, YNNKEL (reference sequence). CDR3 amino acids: CASSPDPRAVYNEQFF. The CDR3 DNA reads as TGTGCCAGCAGCCCAGACCCCCGGGCAGTTTACAATGAGCAGTTCTTC.

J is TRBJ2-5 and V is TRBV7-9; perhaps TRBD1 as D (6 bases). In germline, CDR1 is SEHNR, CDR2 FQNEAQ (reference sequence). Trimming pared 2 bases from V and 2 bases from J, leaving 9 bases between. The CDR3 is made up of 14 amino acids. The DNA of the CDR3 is TGTGCCAGCAGCTTAACCGACAGGCAAGAGACCCAGTACTTC. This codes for CASSLTDRQETQYF. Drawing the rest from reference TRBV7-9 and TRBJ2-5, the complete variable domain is DTGVSQNPRHKITKRGQNVTFRCDPISEHNRLYWYRQTLGQGPEFLTYFQNEAQLEKSRLLSDRFSAERPKGSFSTLEIQRTEQGDSAMYLCASSLTDRQETQYFGPGTRLLVL.

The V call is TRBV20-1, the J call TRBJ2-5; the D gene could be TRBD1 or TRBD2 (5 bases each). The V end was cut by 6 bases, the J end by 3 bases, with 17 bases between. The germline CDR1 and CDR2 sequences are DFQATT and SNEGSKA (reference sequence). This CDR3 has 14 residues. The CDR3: CSAAPPGTEETQYF. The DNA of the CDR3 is TGCAGTGCAGCCCCGCCGGGGACCGAAGAGACCCAGTACTTC.

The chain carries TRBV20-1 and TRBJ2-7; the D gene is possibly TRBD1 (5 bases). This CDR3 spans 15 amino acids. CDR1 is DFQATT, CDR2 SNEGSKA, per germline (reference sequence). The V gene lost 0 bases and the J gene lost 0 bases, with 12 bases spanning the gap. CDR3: CSARDSRASSYEQYF. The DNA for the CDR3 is TGCAGTGCTAGAGATTCCAGGGCAAGCTCCTACGAGCAGTACTTC.

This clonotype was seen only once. CDR3 sequence (DNA): TGTGCCAGCAGACGAGGACAGGGGGCTGGTGGCTACACCTTC. Translation: CASRRGQGAGGYTF. V is TRBV7-2 and J is TRBJ1-2; 11 nucleotides line up with TRBD1. The germline V gene has CDR1 SGHTA and CDR2 FQGNSA. After removal of 6 bases from V and 7 bases from J, the junction contained 7 bases not matched to a gene. The CDR3 totals 14 residues. The variable domain in full, completed from reference TRBV7-2 and TRBJ1-2, reads GAGVSQSPSNKVTEKGKDVELRCDPISGHTALYWYRQSLGQGLEFLIYFQGNSAPDKSGLPSDRFSAERTGGSVSTLTIQRTQQEDSAVYLCASRRGQGAGGYTFGSGTRLTVV.